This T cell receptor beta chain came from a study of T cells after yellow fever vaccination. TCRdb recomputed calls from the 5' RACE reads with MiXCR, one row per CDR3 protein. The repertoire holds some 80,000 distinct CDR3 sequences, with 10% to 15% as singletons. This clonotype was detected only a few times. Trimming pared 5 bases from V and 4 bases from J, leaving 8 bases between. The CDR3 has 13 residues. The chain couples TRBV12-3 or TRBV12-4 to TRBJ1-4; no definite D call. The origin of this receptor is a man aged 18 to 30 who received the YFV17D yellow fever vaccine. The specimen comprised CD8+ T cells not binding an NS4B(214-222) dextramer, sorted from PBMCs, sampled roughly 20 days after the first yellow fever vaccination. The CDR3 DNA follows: TGTGCCAGCAGTCAAACAGATAATGAAAAACTGTTTTTT. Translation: CASSQTDNEKLFF.